This TCR beta chain was captured by sequencing in a study of blood T cell repertoires in COVID-19. About the study: The United States, Italy and Spain supplied acute and convalescent COVID-19 samples. PBMCs, B-cell-depleted T cells, or T cells provided the cDNA or gDNA that made up the material.

Using immunoSEQ multiplex PCR, the repertoire was profiled, and TCRdb retains in-frame clones only, with some absent. The table lists some 110,000 clones, less than 90% of them singletons, with approximately 8.7% in the top ten. Germline loops: CDR1 SGHNT, CDR2 YENEEA. V lost 2 bases to trimming and J lost 9 bases, with 11 bases between them. The CDR3 is made up of 13 amino acids. Input material: peripheral blood. The rearrangement uses TRBV11-3 and TRBJ2-1, with D tentatively TRBD2 (5 bases). The origin of this receptor is a man aged 65 to 85 who had recovered from COVID-19. CDR3 region: CASSLQTEGEQFF. Written as DNA, the CDR3 is TGTGCCAGCAGCTTACAAACAGAGGGTGAGCAGTTCTTC.